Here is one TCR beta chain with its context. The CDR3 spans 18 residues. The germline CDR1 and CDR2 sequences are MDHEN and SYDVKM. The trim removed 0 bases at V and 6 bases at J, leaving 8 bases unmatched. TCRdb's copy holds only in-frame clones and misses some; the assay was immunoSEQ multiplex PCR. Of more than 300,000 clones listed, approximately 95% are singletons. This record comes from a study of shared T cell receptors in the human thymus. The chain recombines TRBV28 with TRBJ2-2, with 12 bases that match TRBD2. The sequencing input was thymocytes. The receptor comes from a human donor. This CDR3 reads CASSLWPTSGRGAGELFF. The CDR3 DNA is TGTGCCAGCAGTTTATGGCCGACTAGCGGGAGAGGTGCCGGGGAGCTGTTTTTT.